These 21 T cell receptor beta chains were all obtained from the same sample, sequenced in a study of cytomegalovirus exposure and HLA in healthy donors. The PCR employed 60 Vbeta primers together with 13 Jbeta primers. Clones were sequenced by immunoSEQ multiplex PCR, and TCRdb holds only the in-frame ones, with some missing. The data show approximately 130,000 clones, with about 85% seen just once and 1.5% to 2% held by the top ten. The sample comprised PBMCs. These receptors all come from a boy aged 10-17 years in good health and CMV-seronegative.

Notes on this clone: Within the sample, other DNA sequences also encode this same CDR3. The V call is TRBV7-6, the J call TRBJ2-2, with 8 nucleotides matching TRBD2. The CDR3 is made up of 15 amino acids. Per germline, CDR1 SGHVS and CDR2 FNYEAQ. The J segment lost 5 bases and the V segment lost 3 bases, leaving 5 bases of the junction unmatched. The CDR3 here is CASSFLAGGTGELFF. The CDR3 DNA sequence: TGTGCCAGCAGCTTTCTGGCGGGAGGAACCGGGGAGCTGTTTTTT.

V gene TRBV6-5 combines with J gene TRBJ2-3; 7 positions match TRBD2. Germline CDR1 reads MNHEY; CDR2 reads SVGAGI. The V gene end was trimmed by 8 bases and the J gene end by 3 bases; junction bases not matched to a gene: 11. The CDR3 covers 15 residues. The chain's CDR3 is CASGLRLAATDTQYF. The CDR3 region has the DNA TGTGCCAGCGGTTTAAGACTAGCAGCGACAGATACGCAGTATTTT.

There are a few counts of this clone. CDR3: CASSARGRSSYNEQFF. DNA of the CDR3: TGTGCCAGCAGCGCGAGGGGGCGGAGCTCCTACAATGAGCAGTTCTTC. V is TRBV9 and J is TRBJ2-1, with 7 bases matching TRBD1. This CDR3 has 16 amino acids. The J segment lost 0 bases and the V segment lost 3 bases, leaving 6 bases of the junction unmatched. Germline V gene data show CDR1 as SGDLS and CDR2 as YYNGEE.

V is TRBV2 and J is TRBJ2-1; D is uncertain. The CDR3 contains 14 residues. CDR1 is SNHLY, CDR2 FYNNEI, per germline. Trimming took off 3 bases at V and 0 bases at J, with 6 bases between the two ends. CDR3 in DNA: TGTGCCAGCAGTGAGAGCGTCTCCTACAATGAGCAGTTCTTC. Translated, it gives CASSESVSYNEQFF.

This clone was counted a single time. This chain uses TRBV6-5 with TRBJ2-2, with 9 nucleotides matching TRBD2. Germline CDR1 and CDR2: MNHEY and SVGAGI. The CDR3 is 15 amino acids. V lost 5 bases, J lost 4 bases, and 5 bases stayed unmatched. For the CDR3, the DNA is TGTGCCAGCAGTCGTAGCGGGGGTCGCACCGGGGAGCTGTTTTTT. Translated, it gives CASSRSGGRTGELFF.

The chain couples TRBV9 to TRBJ2-3, with TRBD2 identical over 7 bases. Germline V gene lookup returns CDR1 SGDLS and CDR2 YYNGEE. V was pared by 3 bases and J by 6 bases, with 10 bases of the junction left unmatched. This CDR3 is built from 15 residues. In DNA, the CDR3 is TGTGCCAGCAGCGATAATAGCGGGTTATCCGATACGCAGTATTTT. The encoded protein is CASSDNSGLSDTQYF.

The chain employs TRBV19 and TRBJ2-3; D is possibly TRBD2 (6 bases). This CDR3 has 17 residues. The V gene's germline CDR1 is LNHDA and CDR2 SQIVND (reference sequence). V lost 5 bases to trimming and J lost 5 bases, with 23 bases between them. The CDR3 DNA is TGTGCCAGTAGTGCCACCCCGACTAGACAACTGATAGATACGCAGTATTTT. Protein product: CASSATPTRQLIDTQYF. The complete variable domain, with remaining parts taken from reference TRBV19 and TRBJ2-3, reads DGGITQSPKYLFRKEGQNVTLSCEQNLNHDAMYWYRQDPGQGLRLIYYSQIVNDFQKGDIAEGYSVSREKKESFPLTVTSAQKNPTAFYLCASSATPTRQLIDTQYFGPGTRLTVL.

The J gene is TRBJ1-1, the V gene TRBV9; D not certain. Deletions cut 0 bases from V and 2 bases from J, with 5 bases between. Germline CDR1 SGDLS, CDR2 YYNGEE. The CDR3 runs to 13 residues. The CDR3 DNA is TGTGCCAGCAGCGTAGACATCAACACTGAAGCTTTCTTT. This gives the protein CASSVDINTEAFF.

This chain joins TRBV10-3 and TRBJ2-3; 8 positions agree with TRBD2. CDR1 and CDR2 from the germline V gene are ENHRY and SYGVKD. V shed 7 bases, J shed 6 bases, and the junction held 12 bases outside the gene matches. This CDR3 contains 15 residues. This CDR3 reads CAITMTSARGDTQYF. CDR3 DNA sequence: TGTGCCATCACCATGACTAGCGCCAGAGGGGATACGCAGTATTTT.

This clone was picked up a small number of times. The chain joins TRBV5-1 to TRBJ2-7, with a weak D call TRBD2 (6 bases). The CDR3 is 13 residues long. Trimming took off 1 base at V and 4 bases at J, with 9 bases between the two ends. Germline V gene data show CDR1 as SGHRS and CDR2 as YFSETQ. The CDR3 DNA is TGCGCCAGCAGCTTGCCGGGACTTTACGAGCAGTACTTC. Translating it yields CASSLPGLYEQYF.

This clone was counted a single time. The chain joins TRBV4-3 to TRBJ2-7, with D possibly being TRBD2 (6 bases). V lost 1 base and J lost 2, with 12 bases in between. The V gene's germline CDR1 is LGHNA and CDR2 YSLEER. This CDR3 region has 15 residues. CDR3 nucleotide sequence: TGCGCCAGCAGCCAAGGACTAGAGGAAACCTACGAGCAGTACTTC. This codes for CASSQGLEETYEQYF.

The chain couples TRBV7-2 to TRBJ2-2; possible D gene TRBD1, 5 bases. Germline CDR1 reads SGHTA; CDR2 reads FQGNSA. Trimming took off 2 bases at V and 6 bases at J, with 7 bases between the two ends. The CDR3 is made up of 13 amino acids. The DNA of the CDR3 is TGTGCCAGCAGCTTACAAGGGGCCGGGGAGCTGTTTTTT. The encoded protein is CASSLQGAGELFF.

The chain employs TRBV12-2 and TRBJ2-5; the table names TRBD2, a call not compared with the DNA. TRBV12-2 is classified as a pseudogene. This CDR3 has 15 amino acids. The CDR3: CASQLTSGSNETQYF. CDR3 bases: TGTGCAAGCCAACTAACTAGCGGGAGTAATGAGACCCAGTACTTC.

This chain connects TRBV6-5 to TRBJ2-3, with D perhaps matching TRBD1 (5 bases). The germline CDR1 and CDR2 sequences are MNHEY and SVGAGI. The CDR3 loop spans 14 amino acids. V dropped 8 bases and J dropped 2 bases, with 14 bases sitting between them. This CDR3 is CASRLLTATDTQYF. CDR3 nucleotide sequence: TGTGCCAGCCGATTATTGACAGCCACAGATACGCAGTATTTT.

The CDR3 spells CASGVSGSLGELFF. The CDR3, as DNA: TGTGCCAGTGGTGTTAGCGGGAGTCTCGGGGAGCTGTTTTTT. The rearrangement joins TRBV19 to TRBJ2-2, with TRBD2 matching over 9 bases. Germline lookup yields CDR1 LNHDA and CDR2 SQIVND (reference sequence). This CDR3 comprises 14 residues. With V trimmed by 8 bases and J by 7 bases, 8 bases remained unmatched.

The rearrangement uses TRBV19 and TRBJ1-2; 10 bases line up with TRBD1. V lost 6 bases and J lost 4; bases outside the gene matches: 11. CDR1 is LNHDA and CDR2 is SQIVND in the germline V gene (reference sequence). The length of the CDR3 is 16 residues. The CDR3 region is CASRSPGTGASYGYTF. In nucleotides, the CDR3 is TGTGCCAGTAGGTCCCCGGGGACAGGGGCGTCCTATGGCTACACCTTC.

This rearrangement joins TRBV19 to TRBJ2-5; tentatively, D is TRBD1 (6 bases). The CDR3 consists of 17 residues. Germline-derived CDR1 and CDR2 are LNHDA and SQIVND (reference sequence). The V and J ends lost 6 bases and 0 bases respectively, with 20 bases between them. Here the CDR3 reads CASSLAGTRAYQETQYF. Here the CDR3 DNA reads TGTGCCAGTAGCCTGGCCGGGACACGCGCTTACCAAGAGACCCAGTACTTC.

This clone showed up just once. The rearrangement uses TRBV7-9 and TRBJ2-7, with TRBD1 matching over 7 bases. Germline V gene sequence: CDR1 SEHNR, CDR2 FQNEAQ (reference sequence). CDR3 length: 15 amino acids. With 5 bases clipped from V and 3 bases from J, the junction kept 10 bases outside the gene matches. The CDR3, as DNA: TGTGCCAGCAGCATCTCCGGGACAGACCACTACGAGCAGTACTTC. It yields the protein CASSISGTDHYEQYF.

V gene TRBV4-2 combines with J gene TRBJ2-1; D might be TRBD1 (5 bases). Germline lookup yields CDR1 LGHNA and CDR2 YNFKEQ. The CDR3 runs to 16 residues. V lost 4 bases, J lost 2 bases, and 15 bases lay in between. As DNA, the CDR3 is TGTGCCAGCAGCCCCGAAGGGGTTGGGACCTACAATGAGCAGTTCTTC. Its translation: CASSPEGVGTYNEQFF.

This clone turned up a few times. Here the CDR3 reads CASKQGSCGELFF. Here the CDR3 DNA reads TGCGCCAGCAAACAGGGATCGTGCGGGGAGCTGTTTTTT. The chain employs TRBV10-1 and TRBJ2-2, with D maybe TRBD1 (6 bases). Germline V lookup: CDR1 WNHNN, CDR2 SYGVQD (reference sequence). This CDR3 contains 13 residues. The V end lost 7 bases, the J end lost 7 bases, and 13 bases lay between the germline ends.

The genes are TRBV7-9 and TRBJ1-5; tentatively, D is TRBD1 (5 bases). Germline values: CDR1 SEHNR, CDR2 FQNEAQ (reference sequence). The CDR3 sequence is 14 residues long. V was clipped by 4 bases and J by 4 bases, with 11 bases between them. CDR3 sequence (DNA): TGTGCCAGCAGCTCTTCTGGGGGGAATCAGCCCCAGCATTTT. It encodes CASSSSGGNQPQHF. The whole variable domain, remainder taken from reference TRBV7-9 and TRBJ1-5, is DTGVSQNPRHKITKRGQNVTFRCDPISEHNRLYWYRQTLGQGPEFLTYFQNEAQLEKSRLLSDRFSAERPKGSFSTLEIQRTEQGDSAMYLCASSSSGGNQPQHFGDGTRLSIL.